Below, one T cell receptor beta chain is given with its context. Which antigen it targets is not known. No base-level quality is on record; no much larger clone is a single base apart. The sample comes from a study of response to subunit inactivated influenza vaccine (dated by TCRdb to 2017 to 2018). Regarding the research as a whole: To follow how T cells responded to a trivalent subunit inactivated influenza vaccine, the researchers relied on deep quantitative profiling of the T cell receptor repertoire. Study-wide findings and limitations: It was suggested by the authors that each seasonal influenza vaccination may recruit only a limited number of new T cells.

Library construction relied on RT-PCR. Sequencing used an Illumina HiSeq 2500. Clones were called with MiXCR by TCRdb after fastp trimmed the public reads at Q25, and only in-frame beta chains were retained. Each CDR3 protein appears once, grouped with its most common genes and DNA. The table for this sample lists over 800,000 distinct CDR3 sequences; 20% to 25% of them were counted only once. Of the sample, about 10% falls within the top ten clones. As encoded in the germline V gene (reference sequence), CDR1 is MNHEY while CDR2 is SMNVEV. Inclusive of the bounding cysteine and phenylalanine, the CDR3 is 12 residues long. The read is trimmed to its CDR3 DNA, 36 bases read in frame from base 1. The germline ends are 13 bases apart after V is trimmed by 6 bases and J by 10 bases.

The sequencing here drew on PBMCs from blood, taken 5 to 6 days after vaccination. This receptor was identified in a man between 45 and 60 years old who received an inactivated influenza vaccine. Donor details come from another sample of the same person, matched by shared clones. The chain joins TRBV27 to TRBJ2-1, with no confident D gene call. The encoded CDR3 is CASSEVRGEQFF. The base sequence is TGTGCCAGCAGCGAGGTCCGTGGAGAGCAGTTCTTC.